This is a list of T cell receptor beta chains from one sample in a study of T cells after yellow fever vaccination. TCRdb called the 5' RACE reads again in MiXCR, with one record for every CDR3 protein. The repertoire holds 100,000 to 150,000 distinct CDR3 sequences, 8% to 10% seen once, with roughly 43% in the top ten. Sequenced material: CD8+ T cells sorted from PBMCs, taken on the day of the yellow fever booster vaccination. These receptors were obtained from a man between 18 and 29 years old who received the YFV17D yellow fever vaccine. CDR3s include the opening cysteine and the closing phenylalanine or tryptophan. A D gene is named only where the DNA matches it firmly. Not all rows give a size; the values are once, few, many and, for expanded clones, a class.

TRBJ2-6 | TRBD1 | few | TRBV6-2/TRBV6-3 | CASSYGTGTSGANVLTF | TGTGCCAGCAGTTACGGGACAGGGACCTCTGGGGCCAACGTCCTGACTTTC
TRBJ1-5 | . | few | TRBV30 | CAWTGLDALCSNQPQHF | TGTGCCTGGACAGGCCTTGATGCACTGTGTAGCAATCAGCCCCAGCATTTT
TRBJ2-3 | . | . | TRBV7-2 | CASSLGLLAGDTQYF | TGTGCCAGCAGCTTAGGGTTGTTGGCGGGTGATACGCAGTATTTT
TRBJ2-5 | TRBD2 | . | TRBV6-2/TRBV6-3 | CASSFWRLAGGEETQYF | TGTGCCAGCAGTTTCTGGAGACTAGCGGGCGGCGAAGAGACCCAGTACTTC
TRBJ2-1 | . | few | TRBV29-1 | CSVETDNEQFF | TGCAGCGTTGAAACAGACAATGAGCAGTTCTTC
TRBJ2-2 | TRBD2 | . | TRBV4-1 | CASRPLAGNTGELFF | TGCGCCAGCCGCCCCCTAGCGGGGAACACCGGGGAGCTGTTTTTT
TRBJ1-2 | TRBD1 | many | TRBV7-9 | CASSPIKAAGGSYGYTF | TGTGCCAGCAGCCCCATTAAGGCGGCAGGGGGAAGCTATGGCTACACCTTC
TRBJ1-2 | TRBD1 | few | TRBV7-2 | CASSPPTGDMIYGYTF | TGTGCCAGCAGCCCTCCGACAGGGGATATGATCTATGGCTACACCTTC
TRBJ1-1 | . | few | TRBV9 | CASSVAPVEEYISEAFF | TGTGCCAGCAGCGTAGCTCCCGTCGAGGAGTACATCTCTGAAGCTTTCTTT
TRBJ1-1 | . | . | TRBV7-6 | CASSLVGRGTGTEAFF | TGTGCCAGCAGCTTGGTGGGGAGGGGCACGGGCACTGAAGCTTTCTTT
TRBJ2-5 | . | few | TRBV11-2 | CASSRHLMRSQETQYF | TGTGCCAGCAGCCGACATCTTATGAGGTCCCAAGAGACCCAGTACTTC
TRBJ1-1 | . | many | TRBV12-3/TRBV12-4 | CASSFLGREAFF | TGTGCCAGCAGTTTTTTGGGGCGCGAGGCTTTCTTT
TRBJ2-2 | . | few | TRBV19 | CASSVQGGRGTGELFF | TGTGCCAGTAGTGTCCAGGGGGGGCGCGGCACCGGGGAGCTGTTTTTT
TRBJ2-7 | . | . | TRBV29-1 | CSVQGTYEQYF | TGCAGCGTACAGGGAACCTACGAGCAGTACTTC
TRBJ2-1 | . | . | TRBV29-1 | CSVVVGGGEQFF | TGCAGCGTTGTCGTAGGTGGGGGTGAGCAGTTCTTC
TRBJ2-1 | TRBD2 | few | TRBV2 | CASSDFRTSGLYNEQFF | TGTGCCAGCAGTGACTTCCGGACTAGCGGTCTATACAATGAGCAGTTCTTC
TRBJ2-3 | . | . | TRBV5-4 | CASSSNGIPTDTQYF | TGTGCCAGCAGCTCGAACGGGATCCCCACAGATACGCAGTATTTT
TRBJ1-4 | . | few | TRBV4-3 | CASSPTGEGFLNEKLFF | TGCGCCAGCAGCCCCACCGGAGAAGGGTTCCTTAATGAAAAACTGTTTTTT
TRBJ1-2 | TRBD1 | few | TRBV6-2/TRBV6-3 | CASRIGTADGYTF | TGTGCCAGCAGGATCGGGACAGCTGACGGCTACACCTTC
TRBJ2-7 | . | few | TRBV4-3 | CASSQEVGWAYEQYF | TGCGCCAGCAGCCAAGAGGTGGGGTGGGCCTACGAGCAGTACTTC
TRBJ2-1 | . | . | TRBV7-2 | CASSYLLGRNEQFF | TGTGCCAGCAGTTACCTTCTGGGGCGCAATGAGCAGTTCTTC
TRBJ2-7 | . | . | TRBV5-1 | CASSSGRGSYEQYF | TGCGCCAGCAGCTCGGGTCGGGGAAGCTACGAGCAGTACTTC
TRBJ1-4 | TRBD1 | few | TRBV3-1 | CASSQDLGAGGSNEKLFF | TGTGCCAGCAGCCAAGACCTTGGGGCAGGGGGATCTAATGAAAAACTGTTTTTT
TRBJ2-5 | . | . | TRBV7-9 | CASSIRDFSQETQYF | TGTGCCAGCAGCATTCGGGACTTCTCACAAGAGACCCAGTACTTC
TRBJ1-1 | . | few | TRBV7-2 | CASGQTNTEAFF | TGTGCCAGCGGACAAACGAACACTGAAGCTTTCTTT
TRBJ2-2 | . | few | TRBV20-1 | CSAHGSAGELFF | TGCAGTGCCCATGGGAGCGCCGGGGAGCTGTTTTTT
TRBJ2-3 | . | few | TRBV11-2 | CASSLTGSSTDTQYF | TGTGCCAGCAGCTTAACCGGCTCAAGCACAGATACGCAGTATTTT
TRBJ2-1 | TRBD2 | . | TRBV6-5 | CASSYSSGGHNEQFF | TGTGCCAGCAGTTACTCCAGCGGGGGGCACAATGAGCAGTTCTTC
TRBJ1-5 | . | . | TRBV27 | CASSPLGSNQPQHF | TGTGCCAGCAGTCCACTCGGGAGCAATCAGCCCCAGCATTTT
TRBJ2-4 | . | . | TRBV29-1 | CSAQQGAVDIQYF | TGCAGCGCCCAACAGGGCGCAGTTGACATTCAGTACTTC
TRBJ2-1 | . | . | TRBV18 | CASSSVTEYNEQFF | TGTGCCAGCTCATCCGTGACGGAATACAATGAGCAGTTCTTC
TRBJ2-7 | . | . | TRBV7-8 | CASSLVYSGTNYEQYF | TGTGCCAGCAGCTTAGTTTATTCGGGCACCAACTACGAGCAGTACTTC
TRBJ2-2 | . | few | TRBV7-7 | CASSLEVGWGELFF | TGTGCCAGCAGCTTAGAAGTTGGATGGGGGGAGCTGTTTTTT
TRBJ2-5 | . | few | TRBV4-1 | CASSPRTLQETQYF | TGCGCCAGCAGCCCACGGACCTTACAAGAGACCCAGTACTTC
TRBJ2-3 | . | . | TRBV12-3/TRBV12-4 | CASSVSTDTQYF | TGTGCCAGCAGTGTGAGCACAGATACGCAGTATTTT
TRBJ2-5 | TRBD1 | few | TRBV15 | CATSRGLGQGETQYF | TGTGCCACCAGTCGTGGTCTGGGACAGGGAGAGACCCAGTACTTC
TRBJ1-1 | . | few | TRBV6-5 | CASSLQGSNTEAFF | TGTGCCAGCAGTTTACAGGGATCGAACACTGAAGCTTTCTTT
TRBJ1-5 | . | few | TRBV9 | CASSVEGQPQHF | TGTGCCAGCAGCGTAGAGGGTCAGCCCCAGCATTTT
TRBJ2-3 | . | many | TRBV20-1 | CSARDLGGTDTQYF | TGCAGTGCTAGAGATCTGGGGGGCACAGATACGCAGTATTTT
TRBJ2-7 | TRBD2 | many | TRBV6-6 | CASSYGSGGGEQYF | TGTGCCAGCAGTTATGGTAGCGGGGGTGGGGAGCAGTACTTC
TRBJ1-2 | . | . | TRBV7-9 | CASSQWAVQGYTF | TGTGCCAGCAGCCAGTGGGCAGTCCAGGGCTACACCTTC
TRBJ2-1 | . | many | TRBV7-6 | CASSFEASLYNEQFF | TGTGCCAGCAGCTTCGAGGCTAGCCTCTACAATGAGCAGTTCTTC
TRBJ1-2 | . | many | TRBV4-1 | CASSQYEDLGGHNYGYTF | TGCGCCAGCAGCCAGTATGAAGATCTGGGAGGGCATAACTATGGCTACACCTTC